The 2 T cell receptor beta chains listed next were all sequenced from one sample in a study of blood T cell repertoires in COVID-19 (TCRdb year 2020). The library relied on the immunoSEQ multiplex PCR assay. TCRdb's version of the immuneACCESS table is confined to in-frame rearrangements and falls short of the full clone set. An unresolved V gene accounts for under half of the shortfall where checked; the remainder is of unknown origin. A total of 200,000 to 250,000 clones appear in this sample, about 90% of them only once. 9.5% to 14% of the sample lies in the top ten. The sample was PBMCs or T cells enriched from blood (not recorded which). The receptor source for this set is a man aged 30-40 years who had recovered from COVID-19.

With respect to this clone: At one end, the junction sequence differs from germline, possibly due to a read error. The chain joins TRBV7-2 to TRBJ2-5, with D possibly matching TRBD1 (5 bases). CDR3 length equals 14 residues. CDR1 and CDR2 (germline): SGHTA, FQGNSA. The CDR3 bases are TGTGCCAGCAGCTTAGTGGGGCCGCAAGGGACCCAGTACTTC. Protein product: CASSLVGPQGTQYF.

The chain is built from TRBV19 and TRBJ2-2; D not certain. Trimming removed 4 bases at V and 2 bases at J, with 20 bases between. Germline CDR1 and CDR2: LNHDA and SQIVND (reference sequence). This CDR3 is 18 amino acids long. CDR3 in DNA: TGTGCCAGTAGTAGAAACCCTCGCGGAAGGCCCAACACCGGGGAGCTGTTTTTT. Its translation: CASSRNPRGRPNTGELFF.